The 4 T cell receptor beta chains below all came from one sample that was sequenced in a study of cytomegalovirus exposure and HLA in healthy donors. The PCR ran on 60 Vbeta and 13 Jbeta primers. The assay was immunoSEQ multiplex PCR, and TCRdb's table has in-frame clones only and misses some. This sample carries around 160,000 clones, roughly 87% of them seen once, and the ten largest clones take roughly 4.5%. The sequenced sample consisted of PBMCs. These receptor sequences come from a man aged 50 or older in good health and CMV-seropositive.

The table lists this clone with a few counts. The genes are TRBV6-5 and TRBJ2-2; 7 bases agree with TRBD1. The CDR3 has 15 amino acids. Germline trimming cut 0 bases from V and 5 bases from J; bases unmatched to any gene: 3. Germline CDR1 MNHEY, CDR2 SVGAGI. CDR3 loop: CASSYSGRGTGELFF. CDR3 sequence (DNA): TGTGCCAGCAGTTACTCCGGCAGGGGGACCGGGGAGCTGTTTTTT.

The J gene is TRBJ2-5, the V gene TRBV5-4; TRBD2 is a possible D gene (6 bases). Looked up from germline, CDR1 is SGHNT and CDR2 is YYREEE (reference sequence). CDR3 size: 15 residues. The V end lost 0 bases, the J end lost 0 bases, and 9 bases lay between the germline ends. The CDR3 sequence is CASSLDGGDQETQYF. The DNA of the CDR3 is TGTGCCAGCAGCTTGGACGGAGGGGACCAAGAGACCCAGTACTTC. The full variable domain, in which reference TRBV5-4 and TRBJ2-5 provide the parts outside the CDR3, is ETGVTQSPTHLIKTRGQQVTLRCSSQSGHNTVSWYQQALGQGPQFIFQYYREEENGRGNFPPRFSGLQFPNYSSELNVNALELDDSALYLCASSLDGGDQETQYFGPGTRLLVL.

This chain links TRBV5-5 with TRBJ1-1, with a weak D call TRBD1 (6 bases). V was cut by 1 base and J by 6 bases, with 16 bases left in between. The CDR3 consists of 15 residues. Germline loops: CDR1 SGHKS, CDR2 YYEKEE (reference sequence). CDR3 in amino acids: CASSLYGGADAEAFF. In DNA, the CDR3 is TGTGCCAGCAGCTTGTATGGGGGCGCGGACGCTGAAGCTTTCTTT. Filled out from reference TRBV5-5 and TRBJ1-1, the complete variable domain reads DAGVTQSPTHLIKTRGQQVTLRCSPISGHKSVSWYQQVLGQGPQFIFQYYEKEERGRGNFPDRFSARQFPNYSSELNVNALLLGDSALYLCASSLYGGADAEAFFGQGTRLTVV.

In DNA, the CDR3 is TGTGCCAGCAGCCCCGGGACTAGCGGGAGGGGCTACGAGCAGTACTTC. This sequence encodes CASSPGTSGRGYEQYF. The chain has TRBV7-9 and TRBJ2-7; 16 positions match TRBD2. There are 16 residues in the CDR3. Trimming removed 5 bases from V and 3 bases from J; junction bases left unmatched: 4. Germline lookup yields CDR1 SEHNR and CDR2 FQNEAQ (reference sequence).